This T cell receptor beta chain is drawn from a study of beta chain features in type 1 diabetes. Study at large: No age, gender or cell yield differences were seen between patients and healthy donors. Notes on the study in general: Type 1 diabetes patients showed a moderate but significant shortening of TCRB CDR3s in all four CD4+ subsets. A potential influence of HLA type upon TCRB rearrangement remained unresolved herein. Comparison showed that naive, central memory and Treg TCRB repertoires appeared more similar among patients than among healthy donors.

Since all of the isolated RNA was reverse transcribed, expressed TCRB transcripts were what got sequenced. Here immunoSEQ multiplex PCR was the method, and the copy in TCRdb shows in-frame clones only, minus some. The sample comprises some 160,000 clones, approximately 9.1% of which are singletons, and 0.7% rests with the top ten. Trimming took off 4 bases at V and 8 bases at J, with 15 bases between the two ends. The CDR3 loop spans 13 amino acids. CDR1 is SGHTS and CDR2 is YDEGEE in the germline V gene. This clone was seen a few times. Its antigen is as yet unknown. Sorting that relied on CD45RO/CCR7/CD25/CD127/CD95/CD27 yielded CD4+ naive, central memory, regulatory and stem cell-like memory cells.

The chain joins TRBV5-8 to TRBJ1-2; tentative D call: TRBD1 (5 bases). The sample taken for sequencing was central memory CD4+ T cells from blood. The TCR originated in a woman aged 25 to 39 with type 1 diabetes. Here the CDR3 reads CASSTGGGVGYTF. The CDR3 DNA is TGTGCCAGCAGCACCGGAGGAGGGGTCGGCTACACCTTC.